This T cell receptor (beta chain) originates from a study of T cell responses to AZD1222 COVID-19 vaccine. Germline lookup yields CDR1 LNHDA and CDR2 SQIVND (reference sequence). With 7 bases clipped from V and 0 bases from J, the junction kept 3 bases outside the gene matches. The CDR3 is 13 amino acids. Some clones are missing from TCRdb's copy, which holds only in-frame ones; the method was immunoSEQ multiplex PCR. In the table there are 200,000 or so clones, roughly 92% of which are singletons. The specimen comprised peripheral blood, sampled 28 days after the second AZD1222 dose. This sequence joins TRBV19 and TRBJ2-7; 7 bases are a match to TRBD1. The source is an adult who received the AZD1222 COVID-19 vaccine. The CDR3 nucleotides are TGTGCCAGTACAAGACAGGGCTCCTACGAGCAGTACTTC. Protein product: CASTRQGSYEQYF.